This entry concerns a single TCR beta chain. CDR1 and CDR2 from the germline V gene are LGHNA and YNFKEQ. V was shortened by 1 base and J by 4 bases, with 11 bases between the two germline ends. CDR3 size: 15 residues. The data were taken from a study of blood T cell repertoires in COVID-19. TCRdb keeps only in-frame clones here, not all; method: immunoSEQ multiplex PCR. The table has about 70,000 clones, 80% to 90% seen once. This receptor was identified in an elderly woman with active or convalescent COVID-19. The sample consisted of peripheral blood. This chain joins TRBV4-2 and TRBJ1-5; a weak D match, TRBD1 (5 bases). CDR3 coding DNA: TGTGCCAGCAGCCAAGGTCGACAGCAAAATCAGCCCCAGCATTTT. Translated, it gives CASSQGRQQNQPQHF.